This T cell receptor (beta chain) was retrieved from a study of blood T cell repertoires in COVID-19. Across the whole study: Specimens from acute and convalescent COVID-19 originated in the United States, Italy and Spain. Sample material is recorded as cDNA or gDNA derived from T cells, B-cell-depleted T cells, or PBMCs.

In the original workflow: Quantification of nucleated cells was approximated via reference gene primer amplification. The data were produced by immunoSEQ multiplex PCR, yet TCRdb's version contains in-frame clones alone and is incomplete. From that table come the V and J calls and clone size; the DNA was used to work out D and trimming. Altogether some 50,000 clones are present, more than 85% being singletons, with the ten largest covering 7% to 10%. Deletions cut 1 base from V and 10 bases from J, with 14 bases between. The germline CDR1 and CDR2 sequences are MDHEN and SYDVKM. CDR3 size: 14 residues.

The chain uses TRBV28 and TRBJ2-1; a possible D gene is TRBD1 (5 bases). The sample consisted of peripheral blood. This TCR was sampled from a woman between 65 and 79 years old with active COVID-19. In DNA form, the CDR3 reads TGTGCCAGCAGTTTATTGGACAACCTTACCGAGCAGTTCTTC. Protein: CASSLLDNLTEQFF.